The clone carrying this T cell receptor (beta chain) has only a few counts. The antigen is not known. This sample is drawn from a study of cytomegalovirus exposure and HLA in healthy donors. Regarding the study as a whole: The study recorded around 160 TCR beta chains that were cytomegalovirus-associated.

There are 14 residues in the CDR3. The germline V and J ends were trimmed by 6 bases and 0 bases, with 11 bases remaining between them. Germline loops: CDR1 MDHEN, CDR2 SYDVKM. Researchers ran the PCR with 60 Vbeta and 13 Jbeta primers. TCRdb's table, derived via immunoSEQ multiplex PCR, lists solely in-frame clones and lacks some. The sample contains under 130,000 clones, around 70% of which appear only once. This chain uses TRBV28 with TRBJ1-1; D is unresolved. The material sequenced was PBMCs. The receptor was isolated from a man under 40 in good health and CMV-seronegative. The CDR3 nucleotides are TGTGCCAGCAGCTCCCCCCCCCTGAACACTGAAGCTTTCTTT. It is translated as CASSSPPLNTEAFF. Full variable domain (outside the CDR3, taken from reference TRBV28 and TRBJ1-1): DVKVTQSSRYLVKRTGEKVFLECVQDMDHENMFWYRQDPGLGLRLIYFSYDVKMKEKGDIPEGYSVSREKKERFSLILESASTNQTSMYLCASSSPPLNTEAFFGQGTRLTVV.